This is a list of T cell receptor beta chains from one sample in a study of control samples from healthy donors and cancer patients. Here immunoSEQ multiplex PCR was the method, and the copy in TCRdb shows in-frame clones only, minus some. The repertoire holds some 120,000 clones, with more than 85% as singletons. Sequencing was carried out using blood. All receptors derive from a man aged 25 to 40 in good health. The CDR3 runs from the conserved cysteine through the conserved F or W. The D gene is left open where the match is weak. Expanded clones are given a class, and other clones once, few, many or no size at all.

D gene: -; J gene: TRBJ1-1; V gene: TRBV5-5; clone size: -; CDR3 protein: CASSRDSNTEAFF; CDR3 DNA: TGTGCCAGCAGCCGAGACAGCAACACTGAAGCTTTCTTT
D gene: TRBD2; J gene: TRBJ2-1; V gene: TRBV11-2; clone size: -; CDR3 protein: CASSLDRNSGGRLLGNEQFF; CDR3 DNA: TGTGCCAGCAGCTTAGATCGGAATAGCGGGGGACGACTTTTGGGGAATGAGCAGTTCTTC
D gene: -; J gene: TRBJ2-5; V gene: TRBV3-1/TRBV3-2; clone size: -; CDR3 protein: CASSQESFKETQYF; CDR3 DNA: TGTGCCAGCAGCCAAGAAAGCTTCAAGGAGACCCAGTACTTC
D gene: TRBD2; J gene: TRBJ2-5; V gene: TRBV4-1; clone size: -; CDR3 protein: CASSRPRGGGTKETQYF; CDR3 DNA: TGCGCCAGCAGCCGCCCCCGGGGCGGGGGGACTAAAGAGACCCAGTACTTC
D gene: TRBD1; J gene: TRBJ2-1; V gene: TRBV6-1; clone size: -; CDR3 protein: CASSEGTGPRNEQFF; CDR3 DNA: TGTGCCAGCAGTGAAGGGACAGGGCCAAGGAATGAGCAGTTCTTC
D gene: -; J gene: TRBJ2-3; V gene: TRBV18; clone size: -; CDR3 protein: CASSPGGSGDTQYF; CDR3 DNA: TGTGCCAGCTCACCAGGGGGCTCAGGGGATACGCAGTATTTT
D gene: -; J gene: TRBJ1-2; V gene: TRBV5-6; clone size: -; CDR3 protein: CASSLGGGGVSGYTF; CDR3 DNA: TGTGCCAGCAGCTTGGGAGGTGGAGGAGTAAGTGGCTACACCTTC
D gene: -; J gene: TRBJ2-7; V gene: TRBV5-6; clone size: -; CDR3 protein: CASSRITGFYTYYEQYF; CDR3 DNA: TGTGCCAGCAGCCGGATCACGGGCTTTTACACCTACTACGAGCAGTACTTC
D gene: -; J gene: TRBJ2-3; V gene: TRBV6-1; clone size: -; CDR3 protein: CASSEVMEPTDTQYF; CDR3 DNA: TGTGCCAGCAGTGAAGTCATGGAACCCACAGATACGCAGTATTTT
D gene: -; J gene: TRBJ2-2; V gene: TRBV5-1; clone size: once; CDR3 protein: CASSRPDNTGELFF; CDR3 DNA: TGCGCCAGCAGCCGCCCGGACAACACCGGGGAGCTGTTTTTT
D gene: -; J gene: TRBJ1-2; V gene: TRBV27; clone size: -; CDR3 protein: CASSLQGPQYYGYTF; CDR3 DNA: TGTGCCAGCAGTTTACAGGGACCTCAATACTATGGCTACACCTTC
D gene: -; J gene: TRBJ2-3; V gene: TRBV7-9; clone size: -; CDR3 protein: CASRRDGPSTDTQYF; CDR3 DNA: TGTGCCAGCAGGAGGGACGGCCCAAGCACAGATACGCAGTATTTT
D gene: -; J gene: TRBJ1-1; V gene: TRBV5-1; clone size: -; CDR3 protein: CASSLYGSDEAFF; CDR3 DNA: TGCGCCAGCAGCTTGTATGGCAGCGATGAAGCTTTCTTT
D gene: -; J gene: TRBJ1-1; V gene: TRBV6-5; clone size: -; CDR3 protein: CASKIAYADTEAFF; CDR3 DNA: TGTGCCAGCAAGATAGCCTACGCGGACACTGAAGCTTTCTTT
D gene: -; J gene: TRBJ1-1; V gene: TRBV5-1; clone size: -; CDR3 protein: CASSLLGAAEAFF; CDR3 DNA: TGCGCCAGCAGCTTGTTGGGGGCGGCTGAAGCTTTCTTT
D gene: -; J gene: TRBJ2-5; V gene: TRBV28; clone size: -; CDR3 protein: CASSPHGQGIFQETQYF; CDR3 DNA: TGTGCCAGCAGCCCCCACGGGCAGGGGATTTTCCAAGAGACCCAGTACTTC
D gene: TRBD1; J gene: TRBJ2-1; V gene: TRBV15; clone size: -; CDR3 protein: CATQRDRGLNEQFF; CDR3 DNA: TGTGCCACCCAGCGGGACAGGGGGCTGAATGAGCAGTTCTTC
D gene: -; J gene: TRBJ2-7; V gene: TRBV27; clone size: -; CDR3 protein: CASSFSGNEQYF; CDR3 DNA: TGTGCCAGCAGTTTCAGCGGAAACGAGCAGTACTTC
D gene: TRBD1; J gene: TRBJ2-1; V gene: TRBV18; clone size: -; CDR3 protein: CASSPRDRADNEQFF; CDR3 DNA: TGTGCCAGCTCACCACGGGACAGGGCGGACAATGAGCAGTTCTTC
D gene: -; J gene: TRBJ1-1; V gene: TRBV13; clone size: -; CDR3 protein: CASSSGEANTEAFF; CDR3 DNA: TGTGCCAGCAGCTCCGGGGAGGCTAACACTGAAGCTTTCTTT
D gene: -; J gene: TRBJ2-1; V gene: TRBV24-1; clone size: -; CDR3 protein: CATRDRGPEQFF; CDR3 DNA: TGTGCCACCAGGGACCGCGGGCCCGAGCAGTTCTTC
D gene: TRBD2; J gene: TRBJ2-5; V gene: TRBV4-1; clone size: -; CDR3 protein: CASSHSGGASQTQYF; CDR3 DNA: TGCGCCAGCAGCCATAGCGGGGGGGCCTCTCAGACCCAGTACTTC